There are a few counts of the clone carrying this T cell receptor (beta chain). The antigen remains unidentified. TCRdb processed the RT-PCR reads anew with MiXCR; each CDR3 protein has one entry. The sample shows roughly 780,000 distinct CDR3 sequences, less than 20% of them seen only once. Germline CDR1 LGHNA, CDR2 YSLEER. This CDR3 comprises 17 residues. V was clipped by 0 bases and J by 2 bases, with 13 bases between them. The data are from a study of response to subunit inactivated influenza vaccine. Overall study results and limits: The authors suggested that every seasonal influenza vaccination recruits few new T cells.

The chain has TRBV4-3 and TRBJ2-2, with a possible D match to TRBD1 (6 bases). The receptor was isolated from a man between 50 and 59 years old who received an inactivated influenza vaccine. The material sequenced was PBMCs from blood, taken more than 4 days after vaccination. CDR3 bases: TGCGCCAGCAGCCAAGAAGCTGGACAGAGTAACACCGGGGAGCTGTTTTTT. Its protein is CASSQEAGQSNTGELFF.